The subject of this entry is one T cell receptor (beta chain). Its specific antigen is unknown. Base quality data are lacking; no much larger clone is found one base away. This specimen belongs to a study of OX40 agonist ivuxolimab in advanced cancers. A note on the overall study: Ivuxolimab, which targeted the costimulatory receptor OX40 (CD134), was an agonistic, fully human IgG2 monoclonal antibody. Partial responses were achieved by three dose-escalation patients, of whom one had hepatocellular carcinoma and two had cutaneous melanoma. Prior anti-PD-1, anti-PD-L1 or anti-CTLA-4 therapy was permitted, and 40% of dose-escalation patients had received checkpoint inhibitors. Intravenous ivuxolimab was administered to patients every 2 weeks at six dose levels: 0.01, 0.1, 0.3, 1.5, 3 and 10 mg/kg. The monotherapy dose-escalation portion (N of about 47 patients) of the phase I ivuxolimab trial is reported in the paper. Of the roughly 52 patients in dose escalation, some 20 had hepatocellular carcinoma, about 15 had melanoma, 9 had renal cell carcinoma and 9 had head and neck cancer. In the dose-escalation cohort, 82.7% of patients were male, and the mean age was approximately 64 years, with a range of roughly 20 to 80. The purpose of peripheral TCRbeta sequencing was to test whether ivuxolimab changed TCR sequence diversity and led to clonal T-cell expansion. Summary of the overall study and its limitations: Low levels of normalized T-cell clonal expansion were also seen in some patients who did not respond. Antigen specificity was not determined for the clonally expanded peripheral T cells. At doses of 0.1 to 3.0 mg/kg, clonal expansion of both CD4+ and CD8+ T cells in blood was seen between baseline and week 6. In the 0.1-3.0 mg/kg groups, partial responders were among the patients with the lowest normalized peripheral clonal expansion, particularly in CD8+ T cells. After ivuxolimab, expanded clones were on average more numerous among CD8+ T cells than among CD4+ T cells.

The trial excluded patients who had a history of autoimmune disease or who were on systemic immunosuppression. Peripheral blood for TCR sequencing was collected from all dose cohorts at baseline, on cycle 4 day 1, and on cycle 7 day 1. The samples were drawn from a first-in-human, open-label, multicenter phase I dose-escalation trial of ivuxolimab. Adults with locally advanced or metastatic head and neck squamous cell, hepatocellular, melanoma or renal cell carcinoma were enrolled in the trial. Before TCR sequencing, CD4+ and CD8+ T cells were separately sorted from peripheral blood. Genomic DNA was extracted from sorted cells for sequencing of the TCRbeta CDR3 region. The immunoSEQ Assay was used for sequencing of TCRbeta CDR3 regions. In its TCRdb copy, this immuneACCESS table keeps in-frame sequences only and misses some clones. Where compared with another copy, unresolved V genes explain less than half of these, and the others have no known cause. The sample has 30,000 or so clones on record, 70% to 90% of them singletons. The ten biggest clones cover about 21% of the sample.

From the cysteine up to the phenylalanine, the CDR3 has a length of 13 residues. Kept here is only the CDR3 DNA, which spans 39 bases and is read in frame from base 1. V is cut by 5 bases and J by 4 bases, and the space between the germline ends is 9 bases. CDR1 and CDR2, looked up from the germline V gene, are MDHEN and SYDVKM. The sequence was obtained from an adult with an advanced solid tumor such as melanoma, head and neck, liver or kidney cancer. In this chain, TRBV28 is recombined with TRBJ1-5; the D gene identity is not certain. The input for sequencing was CD4+ or CD8+ T cells sorted from blood, taken in a trial of the OX40 agonist ivuxolimab. The nucleotides are TGTGCCAGCAGTACTCCTGGGAATCAGCCCCAGCATTTT. Its coded protein is CASSTPGNQPQHF.